This TCR beta chain emerged from a study of OX40 agonist ivuxolimab in advanced cancers. Study details: Cohort: approximately 79% men, mean age 60, aged about 23 to 80. Study results and limitations: It was also the case that some nonresponders had low normalized T-cell clonal expansion.

The CDR3 has 15 residues. V lost 5 bases and J lost 5, with 15 bases in between. The germline CDR1 and CDR2 sequences are SGHTA and FQGNSA. Some clones are missing from TCRdb's copy, which holds only in-frame ones; the method was immunoSEQ multiplex PCR. The table includes 60,000 to 90,000 clones, 80% to 85% detected once. A word on this clone: What it recognizes is unknown.

The chain couples TRBV7-2 to TRBJ2-2, with D perhaps matching TRBD1 (6 bases). This specimen was CD4+ or CD8+ T cells sorted from blood, taken in a trial of the OX40 agonist ivuxolimab. The clonotype comes from an adult with an advanced solid tumor such as melanoma, head and neck, liver or kidney cancer. CDR3 residues: CASSPNRARTGELFF. The CDR3 DNA reads as TGTGCCAGCAGCCCAAACAGGGCGCGGACCGGGGAGCTGTTTTTT.